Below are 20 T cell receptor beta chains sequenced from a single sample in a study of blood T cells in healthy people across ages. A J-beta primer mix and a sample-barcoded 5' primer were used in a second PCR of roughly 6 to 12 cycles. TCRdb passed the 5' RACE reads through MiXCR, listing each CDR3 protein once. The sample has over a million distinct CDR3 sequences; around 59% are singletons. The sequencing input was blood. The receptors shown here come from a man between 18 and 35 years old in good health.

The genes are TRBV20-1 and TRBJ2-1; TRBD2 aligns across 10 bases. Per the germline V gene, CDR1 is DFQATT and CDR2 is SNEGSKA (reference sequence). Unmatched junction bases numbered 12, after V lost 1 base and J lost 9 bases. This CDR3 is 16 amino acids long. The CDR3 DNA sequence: TGCAGTGCTAGAGTTCCCCCAGCGGGGGGGCCCAGTGAGCAGTTCTTC. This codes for CSARVPPAGGPSEQFF.

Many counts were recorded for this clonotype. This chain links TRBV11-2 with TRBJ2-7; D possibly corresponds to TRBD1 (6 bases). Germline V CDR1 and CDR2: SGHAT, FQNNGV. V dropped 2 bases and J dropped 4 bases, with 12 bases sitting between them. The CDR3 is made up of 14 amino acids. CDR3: CASSLWDTLYEQYF. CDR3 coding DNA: TGTGCCAGCAGCTTATGGGACACCCTTTACGAGCAGTACTTC.

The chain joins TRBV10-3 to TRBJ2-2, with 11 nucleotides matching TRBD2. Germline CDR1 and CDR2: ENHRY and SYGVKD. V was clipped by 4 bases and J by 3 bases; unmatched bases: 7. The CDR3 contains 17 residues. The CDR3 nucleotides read TGTGCCATCAGTGGTCTAGCGGGAGGAAGTGACACCGGGGAGCTGTTTTTT. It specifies CAISGLAGGSDTGELFF.

CDR3 coding DNA: TGCAGCGTTCCCGACAGTCTCTATGGCTACACCTTC. Its translation is CSVPDSLYGYTF. The chain carries TRBV29-1 and TRBJ1-2, with D perhaps matching TRBD1 (5 bases). Trimming took 5 bases from V and 4 from J, leaving 11 bases between them. Per germline, CDR1 SQVTM and CDR2 ANQGSEA. This CDR3 is 12 amino acids long.

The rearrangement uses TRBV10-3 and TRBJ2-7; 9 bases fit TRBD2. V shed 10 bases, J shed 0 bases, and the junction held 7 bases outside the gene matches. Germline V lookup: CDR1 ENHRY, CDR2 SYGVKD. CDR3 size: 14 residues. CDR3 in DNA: TGTGCCACTTTAAATAGCGGGAGCTCCTACGAGCAGTACTTC. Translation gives CATLNSGSSYEQYF.

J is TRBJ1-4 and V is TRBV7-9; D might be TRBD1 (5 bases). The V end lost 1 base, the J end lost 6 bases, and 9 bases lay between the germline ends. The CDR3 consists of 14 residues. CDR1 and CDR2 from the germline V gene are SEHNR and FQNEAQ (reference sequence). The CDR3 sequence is CASSLVRGDEKLFF. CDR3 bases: TGTGCCAGCAGCTTAGTGCGAGGGGATGAAAAACTGTTTTTT.

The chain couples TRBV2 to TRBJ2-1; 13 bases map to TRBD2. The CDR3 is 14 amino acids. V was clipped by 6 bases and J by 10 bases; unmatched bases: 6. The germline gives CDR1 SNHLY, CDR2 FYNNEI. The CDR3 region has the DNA TGTGCCAGCAGCCGACTAGCGGGGGGCTGGGAGCAGTTCTTC. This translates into CASSRLAGGWEQFF.

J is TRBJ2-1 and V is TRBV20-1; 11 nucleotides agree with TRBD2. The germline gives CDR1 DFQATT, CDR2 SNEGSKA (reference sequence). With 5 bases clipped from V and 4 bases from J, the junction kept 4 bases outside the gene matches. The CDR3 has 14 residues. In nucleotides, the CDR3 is TGCAGTGCTCAGGGACTAGCGGTTTACAATGAGCAGTTCTTC. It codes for CSAQGLAVYNEQFF.

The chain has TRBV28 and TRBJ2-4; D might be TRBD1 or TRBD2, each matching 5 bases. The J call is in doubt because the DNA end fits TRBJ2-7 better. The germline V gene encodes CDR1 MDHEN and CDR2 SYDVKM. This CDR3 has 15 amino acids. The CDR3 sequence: CASREVGAGIYEQYF. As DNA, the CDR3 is TGTGCCAGCAGGGAGGTTGGGGCAGGGATTTACGAGCAGTACTTC.

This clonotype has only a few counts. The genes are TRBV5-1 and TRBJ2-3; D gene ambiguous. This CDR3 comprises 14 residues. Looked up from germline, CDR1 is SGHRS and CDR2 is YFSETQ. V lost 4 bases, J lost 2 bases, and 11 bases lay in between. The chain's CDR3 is CASSTTANTDTQYF. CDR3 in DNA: TGCGCCAGCAGCACAACGGCAAACACAGATACGCAGTATTTT.

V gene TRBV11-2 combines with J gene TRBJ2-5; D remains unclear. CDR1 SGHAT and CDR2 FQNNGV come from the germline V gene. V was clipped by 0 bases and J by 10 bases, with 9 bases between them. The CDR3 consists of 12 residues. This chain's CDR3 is CASSLDRKDQYF. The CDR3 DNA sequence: TGTGCCAGCAGCTTAGATAGAAAAGACCAGTACTTC. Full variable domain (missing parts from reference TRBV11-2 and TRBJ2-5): EAGVAQSPRYKIIEKRQSVAFWCNPISGHATLYWYQQILGQGPKLLIQFQNNGVVDDSQLPKDRFSAERLKGVDSTLKIQPAKLEDSAVYLCASSLDRKDQYFGPGTRLLVL.

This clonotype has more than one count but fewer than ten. CDR3 sequence (DNA): TGTGCCAGCAGCTGGATAAAGGGAGGGCTAGCGAACCGCAATGAGCAGTTCTTC. It is translated as CASSWIKGGLANRNEQFF. V is TRBV21-1 and J is TRBJ2-1; whether TRBD2, the table's D call, matches the DNA was not checked. TRBV21-1 is a known pseudogene. This CDR3 region has 18 residues.

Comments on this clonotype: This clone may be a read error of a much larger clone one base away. For the CDR3, the DNA is TGTGCCAGCAGCCAAGAATGGGGGAACGAGCAGTACTTC. It yields the protein CASSQEWGNEQYF. The chain joins TRBV3-1 to TRBJ2-5, with D perhaps matching TRBD1 or TRBD2 (5 bases each). TRBJ2-7 matches the DNA end more closely, so the J call is doubtful. Germline values: CDR1 LGHDT, CDR2 YNNKEL (reference sequence). The CDR3 is 13 amino acids.

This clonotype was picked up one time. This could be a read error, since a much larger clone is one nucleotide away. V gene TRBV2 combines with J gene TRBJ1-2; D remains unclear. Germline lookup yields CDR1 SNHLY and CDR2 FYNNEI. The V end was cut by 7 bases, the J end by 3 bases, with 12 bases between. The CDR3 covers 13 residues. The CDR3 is CASMVEVYYGYTF. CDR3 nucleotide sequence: TGTGCCAGCATGGTGGAGGTCTACTATGGCTACACCTTC.

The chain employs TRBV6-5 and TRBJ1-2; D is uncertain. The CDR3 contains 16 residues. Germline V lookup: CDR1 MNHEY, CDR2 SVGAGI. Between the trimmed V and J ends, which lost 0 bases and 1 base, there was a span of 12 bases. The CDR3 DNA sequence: TGTGCCAGCAGTTACTCGGGAAGCGAGGTTAACTATGGCTACACCTTC. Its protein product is CASSYSGSEVNYGYTF.

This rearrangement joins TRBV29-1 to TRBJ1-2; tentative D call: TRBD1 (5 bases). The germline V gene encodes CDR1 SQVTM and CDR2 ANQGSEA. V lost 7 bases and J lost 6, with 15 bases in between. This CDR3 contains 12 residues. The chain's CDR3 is CSAWTPRDGYTF. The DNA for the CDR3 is TGCAGCGCTTGGACGCCCAGGGATGGCTACACCTTC.

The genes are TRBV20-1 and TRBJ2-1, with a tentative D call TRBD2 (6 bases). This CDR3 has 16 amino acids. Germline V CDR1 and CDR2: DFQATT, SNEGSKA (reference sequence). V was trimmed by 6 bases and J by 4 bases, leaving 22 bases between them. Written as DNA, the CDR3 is TGCAGTGCGGAACAGAGACTAGGAAGAGAATACAATGAGCAGTTCTTC. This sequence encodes CSAEQRLGREYNEQFF.

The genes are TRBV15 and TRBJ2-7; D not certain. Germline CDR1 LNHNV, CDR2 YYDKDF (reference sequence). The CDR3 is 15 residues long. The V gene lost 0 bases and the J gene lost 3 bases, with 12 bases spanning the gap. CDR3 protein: CATSRDLGGDYEQYF. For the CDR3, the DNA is TGTGCCACCAGCAGAGATTTGGGTGGTGACTACGAGCAGTACTTC. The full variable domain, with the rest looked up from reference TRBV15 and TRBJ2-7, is DAMVIQNPRYQVTQFGKPVTLSCSQTLNHNVMYWYQQKSSQAPKLLFHYYDKDFNNEADTPDNFQSRRPNTSFCFLDIRSPGLGDTAMYLCATSRDLGGDYEQYFGPGTRLTVT.

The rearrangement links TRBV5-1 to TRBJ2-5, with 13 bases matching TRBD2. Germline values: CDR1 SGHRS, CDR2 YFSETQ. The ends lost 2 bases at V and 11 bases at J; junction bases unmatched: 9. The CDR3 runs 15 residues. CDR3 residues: CASSLTGLAGNEQYF. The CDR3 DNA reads TGCGCCAGCAGCTTAACGGGACTAGCGGGAAATGAGCAGTACTTC.

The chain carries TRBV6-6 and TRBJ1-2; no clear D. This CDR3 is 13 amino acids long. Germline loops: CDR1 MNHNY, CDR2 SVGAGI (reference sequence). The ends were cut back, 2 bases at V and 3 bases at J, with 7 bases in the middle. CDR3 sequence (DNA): TGTGCCAGCAGTTACCCTACGGACTATGGCTACACCTTC. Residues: CASSYPTDYGYTF.